This T cell receptor (beta chain) was sequenced for a study of CDR3 diversity in severe acne. The CDR3 extends over 13 amino acids. The V end was cut by 4 bases, the J end by 7 bases, with 10 bases between. Germline CDR1 is KGHDR and CDR2 is SFDVKD. TCRdb re-called the PCR reads with MiXCR, one entry per CDR3 protein. This sample has approximately 77,000 distinct CDR3 sequences; roughly 49% occur once, and the top ten carry 11%. This clonotype originated in a male donor with severe acne vulgaris. Sequences were obtained from blood. The chain uses TRBV24-1 and TRBJ1-5; D perhaps matches TRBD1 (5 bases). In DNA, the CDR3 is TGTGCCACCAGTGACACCCCAGGGCAGCCCCAGCATTTT. The encoded protein is CATSDTPGQPQHF.